This record looks at one TCR beta chain sequence and its context. This entry is derived from a study of blood T cell repertoires in COVID-19. Sequenced by immunoSEQ multiplex PCR; TCRdb stores in-frame clones only, minus some. The sample yields 24,000 or so clones, 86% seen once. Germline loops: CDR1 SGHNT, CDR2 YYREEE (reference sequence). The V and J ends lost 2 bases and 3 bases, in that order; junction bases with no gene match: 3. CDR3 size: 14 residues. The sample was peripheral blood. The genes are TRBV5-4 and TRBJ1-1; 8 bases are a match to TRBD1. This TCR came from an elderly woman with acute or convalescent COVID-19. In DNA, the CDR3 is TGTGCCAGCAGCTTAACAGGGGGAGACACTGAAGCTTTCTTT. Amino acid sequence: CASSLTGGDTEAFF.